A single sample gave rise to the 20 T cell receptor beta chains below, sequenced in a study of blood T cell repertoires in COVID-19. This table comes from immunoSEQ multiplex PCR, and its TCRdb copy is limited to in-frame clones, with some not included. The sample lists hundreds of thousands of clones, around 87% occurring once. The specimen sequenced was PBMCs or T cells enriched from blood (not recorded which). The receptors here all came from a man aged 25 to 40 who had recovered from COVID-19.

The CDR3 DNA sequence: TGTGCCAGCAGTTTATCCCCAACGGGAGTTGCCTACAATGAGCAGTTCTTC. It specifies CASSLSPTGVAYNEQFF. The rearrangement links TRBV27 to TRBJ2-1, with D tentatively TRBD2 (6 bases). CDR1 MNHEY and CDR2 SMNVEV come from the germline V gene (reference sequence). This CDR3 is 17 amino acids long. V lost 0 bases and J 2 bases, leaving 14 bases between the germline ends.

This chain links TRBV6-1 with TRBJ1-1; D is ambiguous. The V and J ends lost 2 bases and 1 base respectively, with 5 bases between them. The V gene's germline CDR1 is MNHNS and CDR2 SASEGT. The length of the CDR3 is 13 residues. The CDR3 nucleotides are TGTGCCAGCAGTGAACGAGGGAACACTGAAGCTTTCTTT. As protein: CASSERGNTEAFF.

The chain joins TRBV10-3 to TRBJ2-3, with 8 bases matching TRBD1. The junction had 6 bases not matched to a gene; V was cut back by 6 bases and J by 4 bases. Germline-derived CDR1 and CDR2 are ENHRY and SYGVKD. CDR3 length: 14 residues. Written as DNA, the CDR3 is TGTGCCATCAGAGGACAGGGCCGTGCAGATACGCAGTATTTT. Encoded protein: CAIRGQGRADTQYF.

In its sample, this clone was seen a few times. DNA for the CDR3: TGCGCCAGCAGCTTGGACGGGCGGGGCCCCCAAGAGACCCAGTACTTC. This gives the protein CASSLDGRGPQETQYF. The J gene is TRBJ2-5, the V gene TRBV5-1; D is possibly TRBD2 (6 bases). V was pared by 0 bases and J by 1 base, with 13 bases between. CDR1 and CDR2 from the germline V gene are SGHRS and YFSETQ. The CDR3 totals 16 residues.

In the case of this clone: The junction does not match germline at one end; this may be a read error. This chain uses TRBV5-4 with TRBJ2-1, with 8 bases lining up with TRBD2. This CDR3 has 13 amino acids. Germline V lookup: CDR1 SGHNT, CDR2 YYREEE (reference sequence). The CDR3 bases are TGTGCCAGCAGCCCGGATAGCGGGAATGTGCAGTTCTTC. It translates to CASSPDSGNVQFF.

CDR3 protein: CAWSVLAGVPGELFF. The CDR3 DNA follows: TGTGCCTGGAGTGTACTAGCGGGAGTCCCCGGGGAGCTGTTTTTT. This sequence joins TRBV30 and TRBJ2-2; 11 bases match TRBD2. J was trimmed by 6 bases and V by 0 bases; bases with no gene match: 3. CDR3 length equals 15 residues. CDR1 is GTSNPN, CDR2 SVGIG, per germline (reference sequence).

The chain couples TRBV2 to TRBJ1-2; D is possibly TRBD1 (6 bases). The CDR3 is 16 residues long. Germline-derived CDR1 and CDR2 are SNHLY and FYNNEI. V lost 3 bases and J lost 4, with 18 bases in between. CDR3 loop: CASSDDTGIFGYGYTF. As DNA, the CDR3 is TGTGCCAGCAGTGACGATACAGGGATTTTTGGCTATGGCTACACCTTC.

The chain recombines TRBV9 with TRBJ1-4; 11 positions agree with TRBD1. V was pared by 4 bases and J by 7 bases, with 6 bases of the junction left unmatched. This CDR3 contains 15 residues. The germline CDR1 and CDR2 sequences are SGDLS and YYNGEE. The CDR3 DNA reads TGTGCCAGCAGCCCCATGGGACAGGGGGTTGAAAAACTGTTTTTT. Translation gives CASSPMGQGVEKLFF.

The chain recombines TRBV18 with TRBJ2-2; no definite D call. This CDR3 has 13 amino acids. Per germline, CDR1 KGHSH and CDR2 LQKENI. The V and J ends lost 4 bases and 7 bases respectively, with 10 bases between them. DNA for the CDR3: TGTGCCAGCTCACAAAACACCGACGGGGAGCTGTTTTTT. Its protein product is CASSQNTDGELFF.

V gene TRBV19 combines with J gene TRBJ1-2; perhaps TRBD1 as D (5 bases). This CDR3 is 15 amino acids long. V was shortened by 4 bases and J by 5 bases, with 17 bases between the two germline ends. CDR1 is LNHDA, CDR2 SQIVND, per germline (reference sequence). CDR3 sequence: CASSKTGTGLYGYTF. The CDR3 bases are TGTGCCAGTAGTAAAACCGGGACGGGACTTTATGGCTACACCTTC.

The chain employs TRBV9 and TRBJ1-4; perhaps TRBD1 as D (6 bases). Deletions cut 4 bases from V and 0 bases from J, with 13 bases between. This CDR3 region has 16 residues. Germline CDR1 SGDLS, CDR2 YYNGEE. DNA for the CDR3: TGTGCCAGCAGCAATACAGGGACCTCAACTAATGAAAAACTGTTTTTT. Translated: CASSNTGTSTNEKLFF.

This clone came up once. The CDR3 here is CASRAGQGGQPQHF. CDR3 in DNA: TGTGCCAGCAGGGCTGGACAGGGAGGTCAGCCCCAGCATTTT. This chain uses TRBV27 with TRBJ1-5; 8 nucleotides agree with TRBD1. The CDR3 contains 14 residues. In germline, CDR1 is MNHEY, CDR2 SMNVEV (reference sequence). V shed 6 bases and J 6 bases; nucleotides not matched to a gene: 7.

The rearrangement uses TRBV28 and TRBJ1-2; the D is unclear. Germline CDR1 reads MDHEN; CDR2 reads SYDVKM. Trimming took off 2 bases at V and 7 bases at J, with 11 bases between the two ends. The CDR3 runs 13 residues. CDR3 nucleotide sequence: TGTGCCAGCAGTTTAGGTCTCGAGGGTGGCTACACCTTC. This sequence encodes CASSLGLEGGYTF.

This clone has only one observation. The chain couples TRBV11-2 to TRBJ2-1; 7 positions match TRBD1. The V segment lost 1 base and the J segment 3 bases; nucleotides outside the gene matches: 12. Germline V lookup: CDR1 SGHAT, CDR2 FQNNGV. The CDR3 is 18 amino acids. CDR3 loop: CASSLVWPGTERYNEQFF. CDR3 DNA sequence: TGTGCCAGCAGCTTAGTTTGGCCCGGGACAGAGCGCTACAATGAGCAGTTCTTC.

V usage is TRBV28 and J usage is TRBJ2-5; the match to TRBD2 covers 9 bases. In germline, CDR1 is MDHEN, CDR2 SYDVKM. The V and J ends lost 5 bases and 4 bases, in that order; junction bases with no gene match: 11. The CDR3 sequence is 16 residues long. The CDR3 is CASSTELAGLGETQYF. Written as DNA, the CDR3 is TGTGCCAGCAGTACAGAACTAGCGGGCTTGGGAGAGACCCAGTACTTC.

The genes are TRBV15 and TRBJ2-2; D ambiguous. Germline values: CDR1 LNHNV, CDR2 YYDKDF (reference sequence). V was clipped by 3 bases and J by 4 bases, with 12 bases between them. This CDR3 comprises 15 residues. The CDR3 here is CATSSGDMITGELFF. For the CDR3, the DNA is TGTGCCACCAGCAGCGGCGACATGATCACCGGGGAGCTGTTTTTT.

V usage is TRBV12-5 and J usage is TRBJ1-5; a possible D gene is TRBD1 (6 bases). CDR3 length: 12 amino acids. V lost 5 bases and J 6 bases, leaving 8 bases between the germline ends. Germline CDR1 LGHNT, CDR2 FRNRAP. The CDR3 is CASGVGGQPQHF. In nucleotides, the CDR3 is TGTGCTAGTGGTGTAGGGGGTCAGCCCCAGCATTTT.

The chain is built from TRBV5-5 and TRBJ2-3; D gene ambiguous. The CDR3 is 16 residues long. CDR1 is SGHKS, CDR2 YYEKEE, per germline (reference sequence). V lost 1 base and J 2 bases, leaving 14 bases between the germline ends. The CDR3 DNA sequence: TGTGCCAGCAGCTTGCGGGTTGATGGATACACAGATACGCAGTATTTT. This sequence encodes CASSLRVDGYTDTQYF.

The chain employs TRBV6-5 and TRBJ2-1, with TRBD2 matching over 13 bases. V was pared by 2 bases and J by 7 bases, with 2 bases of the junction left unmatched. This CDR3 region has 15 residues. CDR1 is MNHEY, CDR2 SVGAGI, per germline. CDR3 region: CASSYTSGRGNEQFF. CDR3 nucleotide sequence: TGTGCCAGCAGTTACACTAGCGGGAGGGGGAATGAGCAGTTCTTC.

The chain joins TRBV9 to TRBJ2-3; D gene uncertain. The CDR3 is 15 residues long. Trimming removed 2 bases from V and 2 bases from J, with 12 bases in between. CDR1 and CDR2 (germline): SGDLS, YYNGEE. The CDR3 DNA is TGTGCCAGCAGCGTCGGGTTGTGGTTCACAGATACGCAGTATTTT. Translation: CASSVGLWFTDTQYF. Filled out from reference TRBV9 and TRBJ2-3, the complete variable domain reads DSGVTQTPKHLITATGQRVTLRCSPRSGDLSVYWYQQSLDQGLQFLIQYYNGEERAKGNILERFSAQQFPDLHSELNLSSLELGDSALYFCASSVGLWFTDTQYFGPGTRLTVL.